What follows are 19 T cell receptor beta chains derived from one specimen sequenced in a study of CXCR3-negative and CXCR3-positive naive CD8 T cells (dated by TCRdb to the late 2010s). Antigens of these TCRs are unknown. What the work shows at the level of the full study, not this receptor alone: Compared with CXCR3-negative naive cells, CXCR3-positive naive cells had TRB CDR3s with higher hydrophobicity (lower Kidera factor 4), lower energy, and higher strength and volume indices.

The sample was run on a NextSeq 550. The Human TCR Profiling Kit (MiLaboratory) was used to make UMI-labeled 5' RACE TRB cDNA libraries. Following TCRdb reprocessing, every CDR3 protein sequence forms one entry, and DNA is not provided. The sample table gives around 150,000 distinct CDR3 sequences. The ten top clones hold approximately 0.4% of the sample. Source material: naive CXCR3+ CD8+ T cells from blood. The cell subset or site label for this specimen denotes: CD45RO-CCR7+CD27+CD95- naive CD8+ T cells expressing CXCR3 (TNR3+). Receptors originate from a human donor in good health. Some clones in this sample may be carry-over from other donors' samples.

The chain is built from TRBV18 and TRBJ2-3. The CDR3 extends over 15 amino acids. Germline V lookup: CDR1 KGHSH, CDR2 LQKENI. The CDR3: CASSPPTAVTDTQYF. Together with reference TRBV18 and TRBJ2-3, the CDR3 gives the full variable domain: NAGVMQNPRHLVRRRGQEARLRCSPMKGHSHVYWYRQLPEEGLKFMVYLQKENIIDESGMPKERFSAEFPKEGPSILRIQQVVRGDSAAYFCASSPPTAVTDTQYFGPGTRLTVL.

J is TRBJ2-6 and V is TRBV7-6; lacking DNA, the TRBD2 call made by TCRdb goes unchecked. CDR1 and CDR2 (germline): SGHVS, FNYEAQ. This CDR3 contains 19 residues. The CDR3 loop is CASSRLAGAPISGANVLTF.

The chain joins TRBV29-1 to TRBJ2-1. The CDR3 sequence is 14 residues long. CDR1 and CDR2 from the germline V gene are SQVTM and ANQGSEA. This chain's CDR3 is CSLEAWSSYNEQFF.

The J gene is TRBJ2-7, the V gene TRBV12-3 or TRBV12-4; TCRdb indicates TRBD1, and absent DNA this call remains unverified. The CDR3 is made up of 12 amino acids. The CDR3 sequence: CASSLGASEQYF.

This chain joins TRBV12-3 or TRBV12-4 and TRBJ2-3; checking the TCRdb D call of TRBD1 is not possible without DNA. The CDR3 totals 13 residues. CDR3 loop: CASKDSSTDTQYF.

The chain has TRBV7-9 and TRBJ1-1; TCRdb calls TRBD1, which cannot be checked without DNA. The CDR3 covers 17 residues. Per germline, CDR1 SEHNR and CDR2 FQNEAQ (reference sequence). CDR3 loop: CASSLGHLTVLNTEAFF. Based on the CDR3 plus reference TRBV7-9 and TRBJ1-1, the full variable domain is DTGVSQNPRHKITKRGQNVTFRCDPISEHNRLYWYRQTLGQGPEFLTYFQNEAQLEKSRLLSDRFSAERPKGSFSTLEIQRTEQGDSAMYLCASSLGHLTVLNTEAFFGQGTRLTVV.

The rearrangement joins TRBV4-2 to TRBJ2-3; TCRdb reports TRBD2, a call that lacks DNA to check it against. Per the germline V gene, CDR1 is LGHNA and CDR2 is YNFKEQ. The length of the CDR3 is 18 residues. Here the CDR3 reads CASSQVLAGAAPTDTQYF.

This chain joins TRBV29-1 and TRBJ2-2; TCRdb selects TRBD1, and the lack of DNA leaves this call unchecked. The CDR3 contains 16 residues. Germline V CDR1 and CDR2: SQVTM, ANQGSEA. The CDR3 protein is CSVEDQQGANTGELFF.

The V gene is TRBV7-9, the J gene TRBJ2-5; without DNA, the TCRdb call of TRBD1 cannot be checked. The CDR3 has 15 amino acids. Germline V gene lookup returns CDR1 SEHNR and CDR2 FQNEAQ (reference sequence). This CDR3 is CASSLPWTGLETQYF.

The chain has TRBV20-1 and TRBJ2-7; TCRdb names TRBD2, which stays unverified in the absence of DNA. CDR1 is DFQATT, CDR2 SNEGSKA, per germline (reference sequence). CDR3 length equals 13 residues. CDR3 in amino acids: CSASLAGAYEQYF.

This chain uses TRBV29-1 with TRBJ2-1; the TCRdb call, TRBD2, lacks DNA for checking. Germline V gene data show CDR1 as SQVTM and CDR2 as ANQGSEA. There are 16 residues in the CDR3. CDR3 region: CSVEEGVRARGNEQFF.

V gene TRBV29-1 combines with J gene TRBJ2-7; TCRdb returns TRBD1, unconfirmable since there is no DNA. There are 15 residues in the CDR3. Germline assignment: CDR1 SQVTM and CDR2 ANQGSEA. The CDR3 loop is CSVEGTGGHSYEQYF.

This chain connects TRBV7-8 to TRBJ1-1. Germline V gives CDR1 SGHVS, CDR2 FQNEAQ. The CDR3 extends over 12 amino acids. CDR3 in amino acids: CASSLTGAEAFF.

The chain joins TRBV28 to TRBJ2-1; TCRdb proposes TRBD1, but this gene call is untestable without DNA. There are 15 residues in the CDR3. CDR1 MDHEN and CDR2 SYDVKM come from the germline V gene. This CDR3 is CASSPGQGWYNEQFF.

The chain has TRBV5-6 and TRBJ2-7; the D call of TRBD1 rests on TCRdb alone, since no DNA is present to check it. The CDR3 sequence is 16 residues long. The germline gives CDR1 SGHDT, CDR2 YYEEEE. The CDR3: CASSLRGVSVTYEQYF.

The V and J genes are TRBV28 and TRBJ2-1. The germline V gene has CDR1 MDHEN and CDR2 SYDVKM. The CDR3 has 14 amino acids. The CDR3 sequence is CASSLFGTYNEQFF.

The V and J genes are TRBV29-1 and TRBJ2-7; TCRdb's assignment of TRBD1 cannot be checked, as there is no DNA. This CDR3 contains 15 residues. Germline V gives CDR1 SQVTM, CDR2 ANQGSEA. The CDR3: CSVEVAGRGDYEQYF.

The rearrangement joins TRBV12-3 or TRBV12-4 to TRBJ2-1; no DNA is available, so the TRBD1 call from TCRdb remains unchecked. The length of the CDR3 is 16 residues. Here the CDR3 reads CASSRGQGDPYNEQFF.

V gene TRBV7-2 combines with J gene TRBJ2-7; TCRdb names TRBD1, which stays unverified in the absence of DNA. CDR1 is SGHTA and CDR2 is FQGNSA in the germline V gene. The CDR3 covers 15 residues. CDR3 amino acids: CASSLSWAGEYEQYF. The whole variable domain, filled in from reference TRBV7-2 and TRBJ2-7, reads GAGVSQSPSNKVTEKGKDVELRCDPISGHTALYWYRQSLGQGLEFLIYFQGNSAPDKSGLPSDRFSAERTGGSVSTLTIQRTQQEDSAVYLCASSLSWAGEYEQYFGPGTRLTVT.